Listed below are T cell receptor beta chains from one sample, sequenced in a study of cytomegalovirus exposure and HLA in healthy donors. Sequencing was performed with immunoSEQ multiplex PCR; in TCRdb, only in-frame clones are kept and a portion is missing. The repertoire table contains 150,000 to 200,000 clones. The source material was PBMCs. The origin of the receptors is a woman younger than 35 in good health and CMV-seropositive. CDR3s include the opening cysteine and the closing phenylalanine or tryptophan. Fields, in order: D gene, V gene, J gene, CDR3 protein, CDR3 DNA. D genes are given only for firm matches.

TRBD2	TRBV12-5	TRBJ2-7	CASGFSPLAGGRSQYEQYF	TGTGCTAGTGGTTTCTCCCCCCTAGCGGGGGGGCGGTCCCAGTACGAGCAGTACTTC
TRBD1	TRBV5-1	TRBJ1-2	CASSLAGTGAFNYGYTF	TGCGCCAGCAGCTTGGCCGGGACAGGGGCGTTTAACTATGGCTACACCTTC
-	TRBV15	TRBJ1-2	CATSGHRDSNYGYTF	TGTGCCACCAGCGGCCACAGGGATTCCAACTATGGCTACACCTTC
-	TRBV6-5	TRBJ2-7	CASSYVQAYEQYF	TGTGCCAGCAGTTACGTCCAGGCCTACGAGCAGTACTTC
TRBD1	TRBV19	TRBJ2-6	CASSPGTGGSGANVLTF	TGTGCCAGTAGTCCCGGGACAGGGGGCTCTGGGGCCAACGTCCTGACTTTC
-	TRBV7-9	TRBJ1-1	CASSPHGGTEAFF	TGTGCCAGCAGCCCCCACGGGGGCACTGAAGCTTTCTTT
-	TRBV4-1	TRBJ1-1	CASSQDRGNTEAFF	TGCGCCAGCAGCCAAGACAGGGGTAACACTGAAGCTTTCTTT
TRBD1	TRBV6-1	TRBJ2-7	CASTMTGSGYEQYF	TGTGCCAGCACCATGACAGGGTCGGGCTACGAGCAGTACTTC
TRBD1	TRBV19	TRBJ2-5	CASSISTGETQYF	TGTGCCAGTAGTATTTCGACAGGGGAGACCCAGTACTTC
-	TRBV7-2	TRBJ2-7	CASSLQEGRGYEQYF	TGTGCCAGCAGCTTACAGGAGGGGAGAGGATACGAGCAGTACTTC
-	TRBV11-2	TRBJ1-2	CASSLAEIDGYTF	TGTGCCAGCAGCTTAGCAGAAATCGATGGCTACACCTTC
-	TRBV7-2	TRBJ1-2	CASSFQYSPFYGYTF	TGTGCCAGCAGCTTTCAGTATTCACCCTTCTATGGCTACACCTTC
-	TRBV19	TRBJ1-5	CAGSIINQPQHF	TGTGCCGGTAGTATCATCAATCAGCCCCAGCATTTT
-	TRBV19	TRBJ1-1	CASSIDREAFF	TGTGCCAGTAGTATAGACAGGGAAGCTTTCTTT
-	TRBV30	TRBJ1-2	CAWSRVRGDGYTF	TGTGCCTGGAGCAGAGTACGGGGGGATGGCTACACCTTC
-	TRBV15	TRBJ1-5	CATSREADYSNQPQHF	TGTGCCACCAGCAGAGAGGCAGATTATAGCAATCAGCCCCAGCATTTT
TRBD1	TRBV7-6	TRBJ2-7	CASTLTPGQGGEQYF	TGTGCCAGCACCCTCACCCCGGGACAGGGAGGCGAGCAGTACTTC
TRBD1	TRBV27	TRBJ1-2	CASSYGTGGHRGYGYTF	TGTGCCAGCAGTTACGGGACAGGGGGCCATAGGGGGTATGGCTACACCTTC
TRBD2	TRBV7-2	TRBJ2-5	CASSLGTSGGGTQYF	TGTGCCAGCAGCTTGGGGACTAGCGGGGGGGGGACCCAGTACTTC
TRBD2	TRBV2	TRBJ2-3	CASSPGLAGTDTQYF	TGTGCCAGCAGTCCCGGACTAGCGGGCACAGATACGCAGTATTTT
TRBD2	TRBV10-3	TRBJ2-1	CAISGAPSAGGEDEQFF	TGTGCCATCAGTGGCGCCCCTAGTGCGGGAGGAGAAGATGAGCAGTTCTTC
TRBD1	TRBV4-3	TRBJ2-1	CASSQGDRGGYNEQFF	TGCGCCAGCAGCCAAGGGGACAGGGGGGGCTACAATGAGCAGTTCTTC